These T cell receptor beta chains were read from a single sample in a study of blood T cell repertoires in COVID-19. Assay: immunoSEQ multiplex PCR; the TCRdb copy retains only in-frame clones and omits some. Among 70,000 or so clones listed, around 89% were seen once. Material: peripheral blood. The receptors here all came from a man between 60 and 75 years old with acute or convalescent COVID-19. Both conserved end residues are part of each CDR3. A D gene is named only where the DNA matches it firmly. Where a row states a size, it is once, few, many or the class of an expanded clone; other rows omit it.

>TRBJ2-3|TRBD1|TRBV19|-
TGTGCCAGTACTCGACAGGGAACAGATACGCAGTATTTT
CASTRQGTDTQYF
>TRBJ1-3|-|TRBV2|-
TGTGCCAGCAATATGGGGGCGCGAGGAAACACCATATATTTT
CASNMGARGNTIYF
>TRBJ2-7|TRBD1|TRBV13|-
TGTGCCACCCAATCCGGGACAGGGCTTAACGAGCAGTACTTC
CATQSGTGLNEQYF
>TRBJ2-2|-|TRBV7-6|once
TGTGCCAGCAGCCGCCACCCTCAGGGTCCCACCGGGGAGCTGTTTTTT
CASSRHPQGPTGELFF
>TRBJ1-1|TRBD1|TRBV19|-
TGTGCCAGTAGACAGGGGGCCACTGAAGCTTTCTTT
CASRQGATEAFF
>TRBJ2-3|-|TRBV6-5|-
TGTGCCAGCAGGGTGGGCGCTAGCACAGATACGCAGTATTTT
CASRVGASTDTQYF
>TRBJ2-1|TRBD2|TRBV7-9|-
TGTGCCAGCAGCCCTAGCGGGAGCTCCTACAATGAGCAGTTCTTC
CASSPSGSSYNEQFF
>TRBJ2-3|TRBD2|TRBV5-1|-
TGCGCCAGCAGCTTGGAGGGGCTAGCGGGGTTAGATACGCAGTATTTT
CASSLEGLAGLDTQYF
>TRBJ2-5|TRBD1|TRBV10-3|-
TGTGCCATCAGTACCGACAGGGTTAGTAAGACCCAGTACTTC
CAISTDRVSKTQYF
>TRBJ2-2|TRBD2|TRBV4-1|-
TGCGCCAGCAGCCAAGCTAGCGGGGCGAACACCGGGGAGCTGTTTTTT
CASSQASGANTGELFF
>TRBJ1-1|TRBD1|TRBV5-6|once
TGTGCCAGCAGCTTGGACAGGGGGCGGGAGATCACTGAAGCTTTCTTT
CASSLDRGREITEAFF
>TRBJ1-6|-|TRBV7-9|-
TGTGCCAGCAGCCCAGAAGTCAGTTCACCCCTCCACTTT
CASSPEVSSPLHF
>TRBJ2-1|-|TRBV6-6|once
TGTGCCAGCCACGGAGCGGCTTACAATGAGCAGTTCTTC
CASHGAAYNEQFF
>TRBJ2-3|-|TRBV2|-
TGTGCCAGCAGTGGGGGGGGCGCGCAGTATTTT
CASSGGGAQYF
>TRBJ2-7|TRBD2|TRBV29-1|-
TGCAGCGGGTCCGGCGCGGGGGACGGGTACGAGCAGTACTTC
CSGSGAGDGYEQYF
>TRBJ1-5|TRBD1|TRBV19|-
TGTGCCAGTACTCACCAGGGGGGCTTTAGCAATCAGCCCCAGCATTTT
CASTHQGGFSNQPQHF
>TRBJ2-7|-|TRBV3-1/TRBV3-2|-
TGTGCCAGCAGCCTACAGGGTAACGAGCAGTACTTC
CASSLQGNEQYF
>TRBJ1-5|TRBD1|TRBV6-6|-
TGTGCCAGCAGTTACCTAACAGGGGAAGGCAATCAGCCCCAGCATTTT
CASSYLTGEGNQPQHF
>TRBJ1-5|TRBD1|TRBV5-5|-
TGTGCCAGCAGCCAGTCCGGGACAGGAAATCAGCCCCAGCATTTT
CASSQSGTGNQPQHF
>TRBJ1-1|-|TRBV29-1|-
TGCAGCGCCGCGGAGAGGACTGAAGCTTTCTTT
CSAAERTEAFF
>TRBJ1-2|-|TRBV19|once
TGTGCCAGTTATGAGGATCGGAGGGTCGCAAGCTATGGCTACACCTTC
CASYEDRRVASYGYTF
>TRBJ2-1|-|TRBV4-2|-
TGTGCCAGCAGCCAGGGGGGGGGCTCCCATGAGCAGTTCTTC
CASSQGGGSHEQFF
>TRBJ2-5|TRBD2|TRBV11-2|-
TGTGCCAGCAGCTTGAGCGGGGGGGCCTCGGAGACCCAGTACTTC
CASSLSGGASETQYF
>TRBJ2-6|-|TRBV5-1|-
TGCGCCAGCAGCTTGGAGGGGGTTAATGGGGCCAACGTCCTGACTTTC
CASSLEGVNGANVLTF
>TRBJ2-3|TRBD2|TRBV27|-
TGTGCCAGCAGTAACCGGGGACTAGCGGGAGATACGCAGTATTTT
CASSNRGLAGDTQYF
>TRBJ2-7|-|TRBV21-1|once
TGTGCCAGCAGCAAAGACCTAGCTGGGACCTACGAGCAGTACTTC
CASSKDLAGTYEQYF
>TRBJ1-1|-|TRBV18|-
TGTGCCAGCTCACCTTCGGCAGGGGACACTGAAGCTTTCTTT
CASSPSAGDTEAFF
>TRBJ1-5|-|TRBV24-1|-
TGTGCCACCAGTGACCCTCGGGGGGGTAACAATCAGCCCCAGCATTTT
CATSDPRGGNNQPQHF
>TRBJ1-2|-|TRBV24-1|-
TGTGCCACCAGTGATGGCAGAAACTATGGCTACACCTTC
CATSDGRNYGYTF
>TRBJ2-3|-|TRBV4-1|few
TGCGCCAGCAGCCAAGAGGAGTTAGATACGCAGTATTTT
CASSQEELDTQYF
>TRBJ1-2|TRBD1|TRBV7-3|-
TGTGCCAGCAGCAGGACAGGGGAGGGCTACACCTTC
CASSRTGEGYTF
>TRBJ2-1|TRBD1|TRBV27|few
TGTGCCAGTCACTCCGGGACAGACGTGCGGAATGAGCAGTTCTTC
CASHSGTDVRNEQFF
>TRBJ1-1|TRBD1|TRBV27|-
TGTGCCAGCAGTAACGGACAGGGATTGAACACTGAAGCTTTCTTT
CASSNGQGLNTEAFF
>TRBJ1-5|-|TRBV19|-
TGTGCCAGTCAGACATCCCCCGATATTGTGCCCCAGCATTTT
CASQTSPDIVPQHF
>TRBJ1-5|-|TRBV21-1|-
TGTGCCAGCAGCAAAGAGGCCGGGGAGGGACACAATCAGCCCCAGCATTTT
CASSKEAGEGHNQPQHF
>TRBJ1-5|-|TRBV14|-
TGTGCCAGCAGCCAGACTCCGGGACAACAGTTTTCCTATAGCAATCAGCCCCAGCATTTT
CASSQTPGQQFSYSNQPQHF
>TRBJ2-7|-|TRBV5-1|-
TGCGCCAGCAGCCTTAGACAGGACTCCTACGAGCAGTACTTC
CASSLRQDSYEQYF
>TRBJ2-7|TRBD2|TRBV5-1|-
TGCGCCAGCAGCTTGGGGGGGGGAGAGCAGTACTTC
CASSLGGGEQYF
>TRBJ2-3|-|TRBV5-4|once
TGTGCCAGCAGCTTGGACAGGGAGGGTGCAGATACGCAGTATTTT
CASSLDREGADTQYF
>TRBJ2-5|-|TRBV5-1|-
TGCGCCAGCAGCTCCGAGGCGCAGGGTGCAGAGACCCAGTACTTC
CASSSEAQGAETQYF
>TRBJ2-4|TRBD1|TRBV19|-
TGTGCCAGTAGATCTCTCCGACAGGGGGTAGCCAAAAACATTCAGTACTTC
CASRSLRQGVAKNIQYF
>TRBJ1-1|TRBD1|TRBV5-1|-
TGCGCCAGCAGCTTGGAGGGGACAGTGAACACTGAAGCTTTCTTT
CASSLEGTVNTEAFF
>TRBJ1-2|-|TRBV5-1|-
TGCGCCAGCAGCCCGGGAGTCAACCCTAGGGGCTACACCTTC
CASSPGVNPRGYTF
>TRBJ1-2|-|TRBV6-1|-
TGTGCCAGCAGGGGGCACTATGGCTACACCTTC
CASRGHYGYTF
>TRBJ1-1|TRBD1|TRBV4-1|-
TGCGCCAGCAGCATACGAGCCGGGACAGGGACTCAAGTTCGAACTGAAGCTTTCTTT
CASSIRAGTGTQVRTEAFF
>TRBJ2-5|TRBD1|TRBV19|-
TGTGCCAGTAAGGACAGGGCTGTAGGAGAGACCCAGTACTTC
CASKDRAVGETQYF
>TRBJ2-7|-|TRBV6-5|-
TGTGCCAGCAGGCTGGGGCAGGGGAGCTACGAGCAGTACTTC
CASRLGQGSYEQYF
>TRBJ1-2|-|TRBV19|-
TGTGCCAGTAGTATAGACGGGGTTGTGGATGGCTACACCTTC
CASSIDGVVDGYTF
>TRBJ2-5|TRBD2|TRBV30|-
TGTGCCTGGAGTGAGCAGCGGGGGCCGAGGGAGACCCAGTACTTC
CAWSEQRGPRETQYF
>TRBJ1-5|TRBD1|TRBV20-1|-
TGCAGTGCTAGTACAGGGGATCAGCCCCAGCATTTT
CSASTGDQPQHF
>TRBJ2-3|-|TRBV7-2|-
TGTGCCAGCAGTCAGCAAAAGGGGAGCACAGATACGCAGTATTTT
CASSQQKGSTDTQYF
>TRBJ1-2|TRBD1|TRBV6-5|-
TGTGCCAGCAGCCTAGACAGGGGGGCCTATGGCTACACCTTC
CASSLDRGAYGYTF
>TRBJ2-5|-|TRBV7-6|-
TGTGCCAGCAGCTTATTTTACGCGGGGCAAGAGACCCAGTACTTC
CASSLFYAGQETQYF
>TRBJ1-6|-|TRBV30|few
TGTGCCTGGAACCGGGGGAGAGGCGGGGATTCACCCCTCCACTTT
CAWNRGRGGDSPLHF
>TRBJ2-1|TRBD2|TRBV3-1/TRBV3-2|-
TGTGCCAGCAGCCAAGATGGGACTATTGGGCGGACGGAGCAGTTCTTC
CASSQDGTIGRTEQFF
>TRBJ1-2|-|TRBV5-1|-
TGCGCCAGCAGCCGGAGCCAGGGCCTGCATGGCTACACCTTC
CASSRSQGLHGYTF
>TRBJ1-1|-|TRBV19|-
TGTGCCAGTAAATTTAGGGTATCCGGGGGGACTGAAGCTTTCTTT
CASKFRVSGGTEAFF
>TRBJ2-1|-|TRBV6-2/TRBV6-3|-
TGTGCCAGCAGTTACTTCCCCGGTGAGCAGTTCTTC
CASSYFPGEQFF
>TRBJ2-5|TRBD1|TRBV5-6|once
TGTGCCAGCATCATATACGGGACAGTCCAAGAGACCCAGTACTTC
CASIIYGTVQETQYF
>TRBJ2-5|TRBD1|TRBV6-1|-
TGTGCCAGCAGTGAAGGAAGGGGGCCCCAAGAGACCCAGTACTTC
CASSEGRGPQETQYF